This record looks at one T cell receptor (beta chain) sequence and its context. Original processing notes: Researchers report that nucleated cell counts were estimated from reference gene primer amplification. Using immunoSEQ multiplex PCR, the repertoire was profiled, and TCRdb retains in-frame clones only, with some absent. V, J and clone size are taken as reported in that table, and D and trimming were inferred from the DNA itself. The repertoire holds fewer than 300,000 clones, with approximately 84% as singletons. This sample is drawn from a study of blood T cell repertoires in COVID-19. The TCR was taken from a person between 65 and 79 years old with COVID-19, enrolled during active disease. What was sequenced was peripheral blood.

CDR3 in DNA: TGTGCCAGCAAGAGGGGGACAGCCGGCACAGATACGCAGTATTTT. It encodes CASKRGTAGTDTQYF. V usage is TRBV28 and J usage is TRBJ2-3, with 7 bases matching TRBD1. J lost 1 base, V lost 7 bases, and 8 bases had no gene match. The germline gives CDR1 MDHEN, CDR2 SYDVKM. The CDR3 covers 15 residues.